This T cell receptor (beta chain) was documented in a study of beta chain features in type 1 diabetes (dated by TCRdb to between 2018 and 2020). Study-wide context: Mean age, gender distribution, total cell number and subset yield did not differ between patients and healthy donors. A total of 85 million to 140 million sorted cells were examined across all samples, and a strong correlation was observed between cell number per subset and RNA yield. The study compared TCRB repertoires of sorted circulating CD4+ T cell subsets between recently diagnosed type 1 diabetes patients and matched healthy donors. Regulatory and stem cell-like memory subsets were isolated from only 8 patients and about eight healthy donors, whereas naive and central memory subsets came from all 30 or so donors. Study-wide findings and limitations: Because cDNA was sequenced instead of genomic DNA, activated cells with high expression could be over-represented, although the groups did not differ in activation or CD3 levels. Only small numbers of individuals were included in the HLA sub-analyses, which left unresolved whether HLA type had any influence on TCRB rearrangement. Shorter templates might be favored by PCR, yet because patient and control samples were amplified and corrected together, any such skew would affect both groups equally. Naive, central memory and regulatory TCRB repertoires appeared to be more similar among patients than among healthy donors. In all four CD4+ subsets, TCRB CDR3 length was moderately but significantly shorter in type 1 diabetes patients. At VDJ recombination sites, type 1 diabetes patients had fewer insertions and more deleted nucleotides, which implies abnormalities in thymic rearrangement.

This clone came up a few times. Its specific antigen is unknown. Qualities for individual bases were not recorded, and no much larger clone is one base off. Each donor gave one peripheral blood draw, about 110 mL on average, collected into heparinised tubes. A BD FACSAria II and a panel including CD45RO, CCR7, CD25, CD127, CD95 and CD27 were used to sort naive, central memory, regulatory and stem cell-like memory CD4+ T cells. Every sorted population had a purity above 95%. PBMCs were separated immediately by Lymphoprep density gradient centrifugation and were stained directly, without being cultured. Samples were stained and sorted in pairs, with one healthy donor and one patient per experiment, so that batch effects were minimized. Reading from cysteine to phenylalanine, the CDR3 counts 13 amino acids. Of all the DNA, just the CDR3 is kept, 39 bases in frame from base 1. The germline ends are 4 bases apart after V is trimmed by 2 bases and J by 0 bases. In the germline V gene, CDR1 corresponds to SNHLY and CDR2 to FYNNEI.

The entire isolated RNA was reverse transcribed using the High Capacity cDNA Reverse Transcription Kit, and thus expressed TCRB transcripts were sequenced. Deep immunoSEQ sequencing was applied to naive, central memory and regulatory T cell samples, giving an average of about 3.7 million total reads per sample. Sorted cells were lysed in RLT buffer, and RNA was extracted using DNase-treated RNeasy Micro or Mini kits according to cell number. To prevent cross-contamination, each cell subset was processed individually, whereas patient and healthy donor samples were processed jointly. TCRB sequences were amplified from cDNA with the immunoSEQ multiplex PCR, producing 87-bp fragments spanning the CDR3 region. Sequencing of the amplicons was performed on the Illumina HiSeq platform. The original methods were these. PCR bias was computationally corrected using synthetic template baselines, reads within Hamming distance 2 were collapsed, and singletons that could not be merged were discarded. Reads were aligned to IMGT to assign V, D and J genes, CDR3 length, and insertions or deletions at six rearrangement sites. Clonotype counts were normalized to sorted cell number within each subset before computing true diversity and Gini coefficients with the tcR R package. Repertoire sharing was quantified using the overlap coefficient calculated on TCRB nucleotide sequences. TCRdb mirrors the immuneACCESS table, restricted to in-frame sequences. Some clones are absent from its copies; in checked studies, under half trace to an unresolved V gene, and the reason for the others is unknown. That table furnishes V, J and clone size, whereas the DNA furnished D and trimming. The sample has more than 300,000 clones on record, roughly 8% of them singletons. The ten largest clonotypes hold around 0.45% of the sample.

The sequencing input was central memory CD4+ T cells from blood. This clonotype was sampled from a woman aged 18-29 years in good health. In this chain, TRBV2 is recombined with TRBJ1-2; no confident D gene assignment can be made. The CDR3 reads CASSETPNYGYTF. Read as DNA, the sequence is TGTGCCAGCAGTGAAACCCCTAACTATGGCTACACCTTC.